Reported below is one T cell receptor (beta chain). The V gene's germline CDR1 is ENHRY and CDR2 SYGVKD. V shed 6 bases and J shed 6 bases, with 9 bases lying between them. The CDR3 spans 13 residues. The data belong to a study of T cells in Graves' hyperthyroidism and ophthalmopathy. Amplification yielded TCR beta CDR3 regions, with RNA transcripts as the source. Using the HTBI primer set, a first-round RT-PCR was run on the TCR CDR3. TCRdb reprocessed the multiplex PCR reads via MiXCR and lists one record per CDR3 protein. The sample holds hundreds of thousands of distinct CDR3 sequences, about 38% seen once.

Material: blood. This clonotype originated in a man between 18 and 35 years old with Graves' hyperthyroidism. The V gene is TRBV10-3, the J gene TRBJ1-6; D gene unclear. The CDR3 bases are TGTGCCATCAGGTCCGAGATTAATTCACCCCTCCACTTT. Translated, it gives CAIRSEINSPLHF.